Presented here are 20 T cell receptor beta chains from one specimen sequenced in a study of PD-L1 blockade in urothelial cancer. Only in-frame clones appear in the TCRdb table, and some are missing; sequencing was by immunoSEQ multiplex PCR. The repertoire consists of about 30,000 clones, with over 60% occurring once and the leading ten covering about 3.5%. The time point: peripheral blood 6 weeks after treatment start. Source: PBMCs, taken around atezolizumab (anti-PD-L1) treatment. These receptors came from a man between 65 and 85 years old with urothelial cancer.

This rearrangement joins TRBV28 to TRBJ2-5; 9 bases map to TRBD1. This CDR3 is 14 amino acids long. The germline gives CDR1 MDHEN, CDR2 SYDVKM. The V and J ends lost 5 bases and 5 bases, in that order; junction bases with no gene match: 6. The CDR3 loop is CASSHWDRVETQYF. CDR3 in DNA: TGTGCCAGCAGTCACTGGGACAGGGTGGAGACCCAGTACTTC.

The chain carries TRBV7-2 and TRBJ2-6, with a possible D match to TRBD1 (5 bases). Deletions cut 3 bases from V and 4 bases from J, with 10 bases between. Germline values: CDR1 SGHTA, CDR2 FQGNSA. CDR3 length equals 15 residues. CDR3 sequence: CASSFQGSGANVLTF. As DNA, the CDR3 is TGTGCCAGCAGCTTCCAGGGATCCGGGGCCAACGTCCTGACTTTC. The whole variable domain, filled in from reference TRBV7-2 and TRBJ2-6, reads GAGVSQSPSNKVTEKGKDVELRCDPISGHTALYWYRQSLGQGLEFLIYFQGNSAPDKSGLPSDRFSAERTGGSVSTLTIQRTQQEDSAVYLCASSFQGSGANVLTFGAGSRLTVL.

This sequence joins TRBV5-5 and TRBJ2-5; maybe TRBD1 (5 bases). V was pared by 2 bases and J by 4 bases, with 9 bases between. The CDR3 consists of 13 residues. Germline V gene data show CDR1 as SGHKS and CDR2 as YYEKEE (reference sequence). The CDR3 loop is CASSFSRAETQYF. CDR3 nucleotides: TGTGCCAGCAGCTTCTCCAGGGCAGAGACCCAGTACTTC.

The sample holds one count of this clone. The rearrangement joins TRBV11-3 to TRBJ2-5; TRBD2 aligns across 10 bases. Per the germline V gene, CDR1 is SGHNT and CDR2 is YENEEA. J was trimmed by 5 bases and V by 3 bases; bases with no gene match: 15. The CDR3 totals 18 residues. CDR3 in amino acids: CASSFGGASGRIKETQYF. As DNA, the CDR3 is TGTGCCAGCAGCTTCGGTGGGGCTAGCGGGAGAATAAAGGAGACCCAGTACTTC.

The rearrangement joins TRBV6-5 to TRBJ1-1, with D perhaps TRBD1 (6 bases). V lost 0 bases and J 6 bases, leaving 11 bases between the germline ends. The CDR3 is 14 residues long. Germline CDR1 reads MNHEY; CDR2 reads SVGAGI. The CDR3 here is CASSYSRGGSEAFF. The CDR3 DNA is TGTGCCAGCAGTTACTCCCGGGGGGGCTCTGAAGCTTTCTTT.

The chain joins TRBV7-8 to TRBJ1-6; D remains ambiguous. The germline gives CDR1 SGHVS, CDR2 FQNEAQ. The CDR3 is 15 residues long. Trimming took off 0 bases at V and 7 bases at J, with 10 bases between the two ends. CDR3 coding DNA: TGTGCCAGCAGCTTAGCTGAGGGAGGGAATTCACCCCTCCACTTT. The encoded protein is CASSLAEGGNSPLHF.

This chain links TRBV4-2 with TRBJ2-7; TRBD2 matches 11 bases. Trimming at V came to 1 base and at J to 6 bases, leaving 2 bases not matched to a gene. CDR3 length: 14 residues. Germline assignment: CDR1 LGHNA and CDR2 YNFKEQ. The CDR3 spells CASSQGSGRGEQYF. CDR3 in DNA: TGTGCCAGCAGCCAAGGTAGCGGGAGGGGCGAGCAGTACTTC.

The chain couples TRBV28 to TRBJ2-6; D remains unclear. The CDR3 is made up of 14 amino acids. Germline V gene data show CDR1 as MDHEN and CDR2 as SYDVKM. With 2 bases removed from V and 4 bases from J, the gap between germline ends came to 6 bases. The CDR3 sequence: CASSLGGGANVLTF. The CDR3 DNA reads as TGTGCCAGCAGTTTAGGCGGCGGGGCCAACGTCCTGACTTTC.

The gene calls are TRBV9 and TRBJ2-2; D is perhaps TRBD1 (6 bases). Germline CDR1 is SGDLS and CDR2 is YYNGEE. Trimming took 2 bases from V and 4 from J, leaving 9 bases between them. CDR3 length: 14 amino acids. The CDR3 here is CASSVEQGTGELFF. In DNA, the CDR3 is TGTGCCAGCAGCGTCGAACAGGGCACCGGGGAGCTGTTTTTT. Supplemented by reference TRBV9 and TRBJ2-2, the full variable domain reads DSGVTQTPKHLITATGQRVTLRCSPRSGDLSVYWYQQSLDQGLQFLIQYYNGEERAKGNILERFSAQQFPDLHSELNLSSLELGDSALYFCASSVEQGTGELFFGEGSRLTVL.

The V and J genes are TRBV29-1 and TRBJ2-1; D is perhaps TRBD2 (6 bases). The CDR3 consists of 15 residues. The V and J ends lost 7 bases and 8 bases respectively, with 24 bases between them. Per germline, CDR1 SQVTM and CDR2 ANQGSEA. Written as DNA, the CDR3 is TGCAGCGCCCACCTGCGGAGGGCCGCGGGCTATGAGCAGTTCTTC. This codes for CSAHLRRAAGYEQFF.

CDR3 region: CASSLQETQYF. The CDR3 nucleotides read TGTGCCAGCAGTCTTCAAGAGACCCAGTACTTC. J is TRBJ2-5 and V is TRBV11-2, with no clear D. Germline-derived CDR1 and CDR2 are SGHAT and FQNNGV. The CDR3 covers 11 residues. Trimming took 6 bases from V and 2 from J, leaving 4 bases between them.

V gene TRBV5-5 combines with J gene TRBJ2-3; the match to TRBD2 covers 11 bases. The CDR3 is 18 residues long. The germline gives CDR1 SGHKS, CDR2 YYEKEE (reference sequence). J gave up 6 bases and V 4 bases, and 16 bases lay outside the gene matches. The CDR3 DNA follows: TGTGCCAGCAGCGAACCAAGTAGCGGGAGGGGAAAGACGGATACGCAGTATTTT. Protein product: CASSEPSSGRGKTDTQYF. Full variable domain (missing parts from reference TRBV5-5 and TRBJ2-3): DAGVTQSPTHLIKTRGQQVTLRCSPISGHKSVSWYQQVLGQGPQFIFQYYEKEERGRGNFPDRFSARQFPNYSSELNVNALLLGDSALYLCASSEPSSGRGKTDTQYFGPGTRLTVL.

The rearrangement joins TRBV19 to TRBJ1-1; D might be TRBD1 (5 bases). The CDR3 runs to 13 residues. V lost 7 bases to trimming and J lost 0 bases, with 9 bases between them. Germline V gene lookup returns CDR1 LNHDA and CDR2 SQIVND (reference sequence). The CDR3, as DNA: TGTGCCAGTATGCAGGGTATGAACACTGAAGCTTTCTTT. Translated, it gives CASMQGMNTEAFF.

This chain uses TRBV18 with TRBJ1-2; D gene unclear. V lost 0 bases and J lost 2, with 10 bases in between. In germline, CDR1 is KGHSH, CDR2 LQKENI. The CDR3 has 15 residues. CDR3 bases: TGTGCCAGCTCACCACCCTCGAGCCCGAACTATGGCTACACCTTC. Its translation is CASSPPSSPNYGYTF. Drawing the rest from reference TRBV18 and TRBJ1-2, the complete variable domain is NAGVMQNPRHLVRRRGQEARLRCSPMKGHSHVYWYRQLPEEGLKFMVYLQKENIIDESGMPKERFSAEFPKEGPSILRIQQVVRGDSAAYFCASSPPSSPNYGYTFGSGTRLTVV.

This rearrangement joins TRBV9 to TRBJ2-7; 9 bases are a match to TRBD1. The CDR3 covers 14 residues. V shed 4 bases, J shed 2 bases, and the junction held 4 bases outside the gene matches. The V gene's germline CDR1 is SGDLS and CDR2 YYNGEE. The DNA for the CDR3 is TGTGCCAGCAGCCCAGGACAGGGGACCTACGAGCAGTACTTC. Translation: CASSPGQGTYEQYF.

The chain joins TRBV10-3 to TRBJ1-2; D might be TRBD1 (5 bases). The CDR3 sequence is 14 residues long. CDR1 ENHRY and CDR2 SYGVKD come from the germline V gene. Between the trimmed V and J ends, which lost 3 bases and 8 bases, there was a span of 16 bases. CDR3 residues: CAISEQALKRGYTF. CDR3 DNA sequence: TGTGCCATCAGTGAACAGGCGCTCAAAAGGGGCTACACCTTC.

The V gene is TRBV6-5, the J gene TRBJ1-5; D uncertain. V lost 3 bases to trimming and J lost 6 bases, with 12 bases between them. Germline CDR1 and CDR2: MNHEY and SVGAGI. The length of the CDR3 is 14 residues. The CDR3 sequence is CASSYERVGQPQHF. The CDR3 coding sequence is TGTGCCAGCAGTTATGAGAGGGTAGGTCAGCCCCAGCATTTT.

The J gene is TRBJ2-7, the V gene TRBV4-3; TRBD1 matches at 7 bases. The V gene's germline CDR1 is LGHNA and CDR2 YSLEER. Trimming removed 4 bases from V and 1 base from J; junction bases left unmatched: 7. CDR3 size: 15 residues. In DNA, the CDR3 is TGCGCCAGCAGCCTTTTACCAGGGGGATCCTACGAGCAGTACTTC. Protein sequence: CASSLLPGGSYEQYF.

V gene TRBV9 combines with J gene TRBJ2-3; perhaps TRBD2 as D (6 bases). Germline V gene sequence: CDR1 SGDLS, CDR2 YYNGEE. The CDR3 has 16 residues. The V gene lost 0 bases and the J gene lost 2 bases, with 13 bases spanning the gap. Here the CDR3 reads CASSVGGSGYTDTQYF. CDR3 coding DNA: TGTGCCAGCAGCGTAGGGGGTAGCGGCTACACAGATACGCAGTATTTT.

The chain joins TRBV29-1 to TRBJ1-1; tentative D call: TRBD1 (6 bases). V shed 5 bases and J shed 5 bases, with 12 bases lying between them. Per the germline V gene, CDR1 is SQVTM and CDR2 is ANQGSEA. CDR3 length equals 12 residues. In DNA, the CDR3 is TGCAGCGTTACCTCAGGGGCGACTGAAGCTTTCTTT. Translation gives CSVTSGATEAFF.